This T cell receptor beta chain was profiled in a study of long-term antiretroviral therapy in people with HIV. General study findings and limits: Nothing was known about ART adherence, viral resistance or changes in therapy. Blood dating 2004 to 2017 may reflect older ART regimens. Pre-ART clonal expansion yielded clones that dominated the repertoire at all time points.

The run of the v3.0 immunoSEQ assay was at survey level. Some clones are missing from TCRdb's copy, which holds only in-frame ones; the method was immunoSEQ multiplex PCR. The repertoire holds 20,000 to 25,000 clones, 70% to 90% seen once, with less than 8% in the top ten. This clone was counted a single time. The antigen remains undetermined. V was pared by 4 bases and J by 6 bases, with 16 bases between. This CDR3 spans 14 amino acids. CDR1 is SGHRS and CDR2 is YFSETQ in the germline V gene. The sample in question was unsorted PBMCs, obtained 0.6 years after starting antiretroviral therapy. The clonotype was recovered from a man aged 55 to 70 with HIV. V gene TRBV5-1 combines with J gene TRBJ1-2, with a possible D match to TRBD1 (6 bases). As DNA, the CDR3 is TGCGCCAGCAGCCGCGGGGGGCCCGGAGATGGCTACACCTTC. This translates into CASSRGGPGDGYTF.